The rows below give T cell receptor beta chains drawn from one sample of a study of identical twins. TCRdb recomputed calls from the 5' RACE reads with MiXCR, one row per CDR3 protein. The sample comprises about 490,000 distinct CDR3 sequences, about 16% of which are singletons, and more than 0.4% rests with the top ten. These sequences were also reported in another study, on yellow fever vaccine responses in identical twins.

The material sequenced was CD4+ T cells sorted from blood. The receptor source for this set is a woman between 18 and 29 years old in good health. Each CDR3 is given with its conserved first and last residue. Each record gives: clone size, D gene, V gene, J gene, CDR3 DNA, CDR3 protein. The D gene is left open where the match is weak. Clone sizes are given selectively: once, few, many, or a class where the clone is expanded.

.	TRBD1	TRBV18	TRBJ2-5	TGTGCCAGCTCACCAGGGACCGGACAGGGGAGGGAGACCCAGTACTTC	CASSPGTGQGRETQYF
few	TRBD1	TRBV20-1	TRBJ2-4	TGCAGTGCTACCTCCGGACAGGGGAAAAACATTCAGTACTTC	CSATSGQGKNIQYF
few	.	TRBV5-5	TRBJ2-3	TGTGCCAGCAGAGAGGGCCTTATGAAAGCAGATACGCAGTATTTT	CASREGLMKADTQYF
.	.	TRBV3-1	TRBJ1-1	TGTGCCAGCAGCCAACCCCTTGGGGGACACGCTGAAGCTTTCTTT	CASSQPLGGHAEAFF
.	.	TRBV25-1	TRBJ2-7	TGTGCCAGCAGTGAATCAGGGAGCTACGAGCAGTACTTC	CASSESGSYEQYF
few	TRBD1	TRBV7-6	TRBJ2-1	TGTGCCAGCAGCATTCTCACCGGGACAGGGTCCGATGAGCAGTTCTTC	CASSILTGTGSDEQFF
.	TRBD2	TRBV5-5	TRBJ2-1	TGTGCCAGCAGCTTGGTAGGGCTAGCGGGAGGGGCCTACAATGAGCAGTTCTTC	CASSLVGLAGGAYNEQFF
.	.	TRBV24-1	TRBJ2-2	TGTGCCACCAGTGACCCCGGGACTTTACTTGGGGAGCTGTTTTTT	CATSDPGTLLGELFF
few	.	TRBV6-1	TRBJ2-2	TGTGCCAGCACCATGGGACGGGAAAACACCGGGGAGCTGTTTTTT	CASTMGRENTGELFF
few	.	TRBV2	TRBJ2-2	TGTGCCAGCAGGCCGAACTTGGGGTGGGCCGGGGAGCTGTTTTTT	CASRPNLGWAGELFF
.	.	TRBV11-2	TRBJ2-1	TGTGCCAGCAGCCCCCAGACAGTTGGCAATGAGCAGTTCTTC	CASSPQTVGNEQFF
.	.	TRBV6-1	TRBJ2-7	TGTGCCAGCAGCCGACTAGGGAGGGGGCGAGCCTACGAGCAGTACTTC	CASSRLGRGRAYEQYF
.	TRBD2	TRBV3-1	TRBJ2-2	TGTGCCAGCAGCCACACGGGACTAGTGAACACCAAGGAGCTGTTTTTT	CASSHTGLVNTKELFF
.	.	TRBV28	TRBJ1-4	TGTGCCAGCAGTTTGGCCAGGACTAATGAAAAACTGTTTTTT	CASSLARTNEKLFF
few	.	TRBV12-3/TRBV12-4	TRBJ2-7	TGTGCCAGCAGTTTCTTCACAGGTAGGGACGAGCAGTACTTC	CASSFFTGRDEQYF
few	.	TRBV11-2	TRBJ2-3	TGTGCCAGCAGCCCGCGTATGAGCACAGATACGCAGTATTTT	CASSPRMSTDTQYF
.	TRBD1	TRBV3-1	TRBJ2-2	TGTGCCAGCAGACCTCCGGGGACAGGGGGCACCGGGGAGCTGTTTTTT	CASRPPGTGGTGELFF
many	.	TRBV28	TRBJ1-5	TGTGCCAGCAGTTATAGCAATCAGCCCCAGCATTTT	CASSYSNQPQHF
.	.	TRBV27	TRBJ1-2	TGTGCCAGCAGTTTAAGGAGGGGCAAGGGCTACACCTTC	CASSLRRGKGYTF
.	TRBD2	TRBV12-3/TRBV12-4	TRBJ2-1	TGTGCCAGCAGTCATTCTAGCGGGATGTACAATGAGCAGTTCTTC	CASSHSSGMYNEQFF
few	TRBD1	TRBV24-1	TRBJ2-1	TGTGCCACCAGTGGCCGGGACAGTGTCAATGAGCAGTTCTTC	CATSGRDSVNEQFF
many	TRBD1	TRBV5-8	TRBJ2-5	TGTGCCAGCAGTCGGACAGGACCAGAGACCCAGTACTTC	CASSRTGPETQYF
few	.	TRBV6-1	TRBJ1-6	TGTGCCAGCAGTGAAGTTAGGGGCACGGGCTCACCCCTCCACTTT	CASSEVRGTGSPLHF
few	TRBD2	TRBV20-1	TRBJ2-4	TGCAGTGCCACCTTGGGACTAGCAGGGAGGGAAAACATTCAGTACTTC	CSATLGLAGRENIQYF